Here is one T cell receptor (beta chain) with its context. Trimming took 6 bases from V and 0 from J; bases not matched to a gene: 4. Germline V CDR1 and CDR2: MDHEN, SYDVKM. This CDR3 is built from 16 residues. The repertoire was sequenced with immunoSEQ multiplex PCR; TCRdb's copy has only in-frame clones and lacks some. The sample contains nearly 300,000 clones, about 87% of which appear only once. These data come from a study of blood T cell repertoires in COVID-19. Study-wide background: The study drew acute and convalescent COVID-19 samples from the United States, Italy and Spain. PBMCs, B-cell-depleted T cells, or T cells provided the cDNA or gDNA that made up the material.

The sample taken for sequencing was peripheral blood. The TCR was taken from a woman aged 30 to 39 who had recovered from COVID-19. This chain links TRBV28 with TRBJ1-6; 8 bases map to TRBD1. CDR3 sequence: CASSRTGSSYNSPLHF. In DNA, the CDR3 is TGTGCCAGCAGCCGGACAGGGAGCTCCTATAATTCACCCCTCCACTTT.